The 16 T cell receptor beta chains reported below all come from one sample, sequenced in a study of blood T cell repertoires in COVID-19. TCRdb's copy holds only in-frame clones and misses some; the assay was immunoSEQ multiplex PCR. The data hold more than 200,000 clones, with around nine tenths observed a single time. Sequencing input: peripheral blood. The receptors here all came from a woman aged 40 to 50 who had recovered from COVID-19.

The chain joins TRBV7-2 to TRBJ2-3; 10 bases agree with TRBD2. The CDR3 spans 14 residues. V dropped 11 bases and J dropped 6; count of bases not matched to a gene: 11. CDR1 is SGHTA, CDR2 FQGNSA, per germline. The CDR3 DNA reads as TGTGCCGGATCGTCTAGCGGGGGCGCGGATACGCAGTATTTT. This codes for CAGSSSGGADTQYF.

The chain joins TRBV5-4 to TRBJ1-1; D gene uncertain. V dropped 1 base and J dropped 7 bases, with 8 bases sitting between them. The CDR3 covers 12 residues. The germline gives CDR1 SGHNT, CDR2 YYREEE (reference sequence). CDR3 in DNA: TGTGCCAGCAGCTTGACGAGTAATGAAGCTTTCTTT. It encodes CASSLTSNEAFF.

The rearrangement links TRBV5-4 to TRBJ2-7, with D maybe TRBD2 (6 bases). V lost 2 bases and J lost 2, with 14 bases in between. Germline V lookup: CDR1 SGHNT, CDR2 YYREEE (reference sequence). This CDR3 is 15 amino acids long. The chain's CDR3 is CASSFLAGSTYEQYF. The DNA for the CDR3 is TGTGCCAGCAGCTTCTTAGCCGGGAGTACCTACGAGCAGTACTTC.

This clone was observed a single time. The rearrangement uses TRBV11-2 and TRBJ2-2; D unclear. The CDR3 contains 14 residues. CDR1 is SGHAT, CDR2 FQNNGV, per germline. V gave up 5 bases and J gave up 5 bases, with 12 bases separating them. In DNA form, the CDR3 reads TGTGCCAGCAGCCCTAAACGCCCTACCGGGGAGCTGTTTTTT. Translated, it gives CASSPKRPTGELFF.

The CDR3 bases are TGCGCCAGCAGCCAAGGCGCGGAGCCGTATGGCTACACCTTC. Its protein product is CASSQGAEPYGYTF. The chain employs TRBV4-3 and TRBJ1-2; D uncertain. V was clipped by 1 base and J by 5 bases, with 11 bases between them. The length of the CDR3 is 14 residues. Germline V gene sequence: CDR1 LGHNA, CDR2 YSLEER.

This clone turned up a few times. V and J are TRBV11-3 and TRBJ2-1; 7 nucleotides match TRBD2. The germline CDR1 and CDR2 sequences are SGHNT and YENEEA. Trimming took 4 bases from V and 6 from J; bases not matched to a gene: 21. CDR3 length equals 19 residues. The CDR3 region has the DNA TGTGCCAGCAGCTCGCCCATCGCCCTGAGACTAGCAGATTTCAATGAGCAGTTCTTC. It yields the protein CASSSPIALRLADFNEQFF.

The chain joins TRBV28 to TRBJ1-2; 9 nucleotides match TRBD1. Germline CDR1 is MDHEN and CDR2 is SYDVKM. With 8 bases clipped from V and 2 bases from J, the junction kept 12 bases outside the gene matches. The CDR3 is 16 amino acids. The CDR3 loop is CASGTGSDATNYGYTF. DNA for the CDR3: TGTGCCAGCGGGACAGGGAGCGATGCAACGAACTATGGCTACACCTTC.

The V and J genes are TRBV7-3 and TRBJ1-2; a possible D gene is TRBD1 (6 bases). This CDR3 is built from 11 residues. Looked up from germline, CDR1 is SGHTA and CDR2 is FQGTGA. Trimming shortened V by 9 bases and J by 2 bases, and 7 bases separated the two germline ends. Written as DNA, the CDR3 is TGTGCCAGTACAGGGAACTATGGCTACACCTTC. Protein product: CASTGNYGYTF.

The V and J genes are TRBV7-2 and TRBJ1-6, with a weak D call TRBD1 (5 bases). This CDR3 comprises 14 residues. Trimming left V 3 bases short and J 10 bases short, with 13 bases between. Germline CDR1 and CDR2: SGHTA and FQGNSA. The CDR3 region is CASSFYQGGSPLHF. Written as DNA, the CDR3 is TGTGCCAGCAGCTTTTACCAGGGTGGATCACCCCTCCACTTT.

This chain links TRBV5-1 with TRBJ2-1, with a tentative D call TRBD2 (6 bases). Trimming left V 7 bases short and J 0 bases short, with 17 bases between. This CDR3 contains 16 residues. CDR1 is SGHRS, CDR2 YFSETQ, per germline. In nucleotides, the CDR3 is TGCGCCAGCTCCGAGGGAGGCCGTAGCTCCTACAATGAGCAGTTCTTC. It translates to CASSEGGRSSYNEQFF.

The J gene is TRBJ1-5, the V gene TRBV9; 10 nucleotides line up with TRBD1. The V segment lost 4 bases and the J segment 6 bases; nucleotides outside the gene matches: 7. The CDR3 is 15 residues long. Germline assignment: CDR1 SGDLS and CDR2 YYNGEE. The CDR3 DNA sequence: TGTGCCAGCAGCCCGGGACAGGGGACCACTCAGCCCCAGCATTTT. This encodes CASSPGQGTTQPQHF.

V gene TRBV6-5 combines with J gene TRBJ2-1, with no clear D. The CDR3 runs 11 residues. Germline V lookup: CDR1 MNHEY, CDR2 SVGAGI. V gave up 2 bases and J gave up 9 bases, with 5 bases separating them. The CDR3 loop reads CASSYASEQFF. The CDR3 nucleotides read TGTGCCAGCAGTTACGCGAGTGAGCAGTTCTTC.

V usage is TRBV29-1 and J usage is TRBJ1-3, with D unclear. The germline V gene encodes CDR1 SQVTM and CDR2 ANQGSEA. The CDR3 totals 12 residues. V lost 7 bases and J 0 bases, leaving 7 bases between the germline ends. This CDR3 reads CSARFSGNTIYF. The CDR3, as DNA: TGCAGCGCCAGGTTCTCTGGAAACACCATATATTTT. Looking up the rest from reference TRBV29-1 and TRBJ1-3 gives the full variable domain: SAVISQKPSRDICQRGTSLTIQCQVDSQVTMMFWYRQQPGQSLTLIATANQGSEATYESGFVIDKFPISRPNLTFSTLTVSNMSPEDSSIYLCSARFSGNTIYFGEGSWLTVV.

The V call is TRBV7-9, the J call TRBJ1-1; TRBD1 agrees at 7 bases. The CDR3 length is 15 residues. Germline V lookup: CDR1 SEHNR, CDR2 FQNEAQ (reference sequence). V trimming: 1 base; J trimming: 3 bases; junction bases outside the gene matches: 5. The CDR3: CASSLVEGAHTEAFF. CDR3 DNA sequence: TGTGCCAGCAGCTTAGTCGAGGGGGCGCACACTGAAGCTTTCTTT. Based on the CDR3 plus reference TRBV7-9 and TRBJ1-1, the full variable domain is DTGVSQNPRHKITKRGQNVTFRCDPISEHNRLYWYRQTLGQGPEFLTYFQNEAQLEKSRLLSDRFSAERPKGSFSTLEIQRTEQGDSAMYLCASSLVEGAHTEAFFGQGTRLTVV.

V and J are TRBV14 and TRBJ1-6; possible D gene TRBD1, 5 bases. The germline V gene encodes CDR1 SGHDN and CDR2 FVKESK. The CDR3 has 16 residues. The V gene lost 0 bases and the J gene lost 6 bases, with 12 bases spanning the gap. CDR3 in amino acids: CASSQDWGGFNSPLHF. CDR3 DNA sequence: TGTGCCAGCAGCCAAGATTGGGGGGGTTTTAATTCACCCCTCCACTTT.

This CDR3 reads CASSLALAGVKTQYF. In DNA, the CDR3 is TGTGCCAGCAGCTTAGCACTAGCGGGAGTAAAGACCCAGTACTTC. This chain joins TRBV11-2 and TRBJ2-5; 11 bases match TRBD2. Germline V gene data show CDR1 as SGHAT and CDR2 as FQNNGV. This CDR3 is built from 15 residues. The trim removed 1 base at V and 6 bases at J, leaving 4 bases unmatched.